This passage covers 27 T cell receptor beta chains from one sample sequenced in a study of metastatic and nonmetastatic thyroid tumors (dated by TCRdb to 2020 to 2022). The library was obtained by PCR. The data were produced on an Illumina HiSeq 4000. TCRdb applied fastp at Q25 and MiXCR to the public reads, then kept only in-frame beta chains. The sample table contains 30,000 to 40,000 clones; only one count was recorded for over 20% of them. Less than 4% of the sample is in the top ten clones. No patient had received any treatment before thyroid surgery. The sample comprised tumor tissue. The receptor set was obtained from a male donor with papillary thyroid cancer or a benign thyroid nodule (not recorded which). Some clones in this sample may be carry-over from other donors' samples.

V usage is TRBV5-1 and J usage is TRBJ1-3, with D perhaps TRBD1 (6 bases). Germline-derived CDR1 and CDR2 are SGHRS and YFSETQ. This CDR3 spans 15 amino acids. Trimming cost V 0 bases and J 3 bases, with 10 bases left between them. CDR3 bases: TGCGCCAGCAGCTTGGGTGCAGGGGATGGAAACACCATATATTTT. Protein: CASSLGAGDGNTIYF.

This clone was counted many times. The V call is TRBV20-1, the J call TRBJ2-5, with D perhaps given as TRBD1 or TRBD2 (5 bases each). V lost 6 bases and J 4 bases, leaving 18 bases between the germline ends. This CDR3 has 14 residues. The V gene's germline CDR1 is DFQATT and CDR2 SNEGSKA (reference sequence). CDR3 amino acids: CSAPRRYGAETQYF. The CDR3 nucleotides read TGCAGTGCGCCCCGCCGTTACGGGGCAGAGACCCAGTACTTC.

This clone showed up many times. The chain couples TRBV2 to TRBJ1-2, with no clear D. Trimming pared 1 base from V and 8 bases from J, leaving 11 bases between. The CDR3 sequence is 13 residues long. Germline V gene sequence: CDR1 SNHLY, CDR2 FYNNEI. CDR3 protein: CASSEGVSLGYTF. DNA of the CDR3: TGTGCCAGCAGTGAAGGCGTTTCGTTGGGCTACACCTTC.

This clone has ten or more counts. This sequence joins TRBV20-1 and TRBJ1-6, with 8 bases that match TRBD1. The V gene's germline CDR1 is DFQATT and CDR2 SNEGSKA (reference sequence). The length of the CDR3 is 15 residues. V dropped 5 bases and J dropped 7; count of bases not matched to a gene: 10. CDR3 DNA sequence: TGCAGTGCTCCTCCATCGAACAGGGGGAATTCACCCCTCCACTTT. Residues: CSAPPSNRGNSPLHF.

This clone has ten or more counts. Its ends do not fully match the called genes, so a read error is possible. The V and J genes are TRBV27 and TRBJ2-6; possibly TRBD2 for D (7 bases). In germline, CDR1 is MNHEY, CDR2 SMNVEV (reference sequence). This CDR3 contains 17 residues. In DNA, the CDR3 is TGTGCCAGCAGTTTGGCAGGGGACTACTCTGGGGCCAACGACCTGACTTTC. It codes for CASSLAGDYSGANDLTF.

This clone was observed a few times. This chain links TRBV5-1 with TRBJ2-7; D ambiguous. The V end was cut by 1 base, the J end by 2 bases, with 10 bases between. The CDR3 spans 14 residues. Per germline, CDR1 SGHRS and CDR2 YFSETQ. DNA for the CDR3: TGCGCCAGCAGCTTGTTTCCGGGCGCCTACGAGCAGTACTTC. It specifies CASSLFPGAYEQYF.

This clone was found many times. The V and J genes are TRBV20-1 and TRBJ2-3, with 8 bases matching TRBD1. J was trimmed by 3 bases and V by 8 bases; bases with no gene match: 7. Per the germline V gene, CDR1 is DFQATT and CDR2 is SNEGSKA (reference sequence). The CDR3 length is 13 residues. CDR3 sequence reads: CSTNQGATDTQYF. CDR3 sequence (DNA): TGCAGTACGAACCAGGGGGCTACAGATACGCAGTATTTT.

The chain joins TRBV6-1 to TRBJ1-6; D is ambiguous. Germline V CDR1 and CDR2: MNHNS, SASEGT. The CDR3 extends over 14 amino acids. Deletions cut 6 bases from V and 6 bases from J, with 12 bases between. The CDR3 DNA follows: TGTGCCAGCAGCGCCGCTATAGTTAATTCACCCCTCCACTTT. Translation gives CASSAAIVNSPLHF.

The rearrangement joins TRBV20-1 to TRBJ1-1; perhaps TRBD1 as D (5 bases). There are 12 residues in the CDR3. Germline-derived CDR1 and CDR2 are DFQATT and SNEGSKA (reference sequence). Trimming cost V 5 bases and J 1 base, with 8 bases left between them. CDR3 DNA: TGCAGTGCTTGGGGCCCGAACACTGAAGCTTTCTTT. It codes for CSAWGPNTEAFF.

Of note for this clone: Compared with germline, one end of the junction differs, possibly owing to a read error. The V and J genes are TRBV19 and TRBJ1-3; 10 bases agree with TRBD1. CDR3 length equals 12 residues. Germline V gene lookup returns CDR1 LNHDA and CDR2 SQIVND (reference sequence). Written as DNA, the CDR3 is TGTGCCAGTAGTGGGACAGGGGCGAAGGGCTTTTTT. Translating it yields CASSGTGAKGFF.

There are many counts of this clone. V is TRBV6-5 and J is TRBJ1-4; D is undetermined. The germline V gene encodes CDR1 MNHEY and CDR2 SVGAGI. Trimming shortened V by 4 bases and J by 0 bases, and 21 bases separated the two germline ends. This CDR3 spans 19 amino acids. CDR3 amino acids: CASSSETLSGSATNEKLFF. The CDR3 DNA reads TGTGCCAGCAGTTCGGAGACGCTCTCGGGGTCTGCAACTAATGAAAAACTGTTTTTT.

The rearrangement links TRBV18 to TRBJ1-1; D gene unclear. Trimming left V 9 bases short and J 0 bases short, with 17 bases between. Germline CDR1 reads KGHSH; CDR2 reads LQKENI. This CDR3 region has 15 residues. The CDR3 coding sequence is TGTGCCAGTTACCGACATGACCACCTGAACACTGAAGCTTTCTTT. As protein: CASYRHDHLNTEAFF.

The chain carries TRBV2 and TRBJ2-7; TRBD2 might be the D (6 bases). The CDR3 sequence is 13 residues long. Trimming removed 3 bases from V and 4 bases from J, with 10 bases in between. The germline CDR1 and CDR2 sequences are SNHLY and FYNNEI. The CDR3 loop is CASSEGGKYEQYV. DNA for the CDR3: TGTGCCAGCAGTGAGGGCGGGAAGTACGAGCAGTACGTC.

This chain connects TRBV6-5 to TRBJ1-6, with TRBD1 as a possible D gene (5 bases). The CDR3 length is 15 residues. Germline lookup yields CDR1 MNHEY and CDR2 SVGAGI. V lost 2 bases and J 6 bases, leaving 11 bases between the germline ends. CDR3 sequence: CASSYLAGRNSPLHF. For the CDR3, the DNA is TGTGCCAGCAGTTACCTTGCAGGGCGTAATTCACCCCTCCACTTT.

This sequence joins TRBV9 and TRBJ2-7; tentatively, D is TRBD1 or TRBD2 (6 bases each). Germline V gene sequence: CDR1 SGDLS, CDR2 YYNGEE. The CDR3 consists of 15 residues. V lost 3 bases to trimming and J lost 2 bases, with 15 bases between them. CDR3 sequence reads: CASSAVGGSPYEQYF. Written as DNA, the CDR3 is TGTGCCAGCAGCGCCGTGGGGGGCAGTCCCTACGAGCAGTACTTC.

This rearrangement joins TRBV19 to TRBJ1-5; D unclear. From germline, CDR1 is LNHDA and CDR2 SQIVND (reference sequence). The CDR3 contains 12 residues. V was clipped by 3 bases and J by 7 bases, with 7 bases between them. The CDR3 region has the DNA TGTGCCAGTAGTATGCAAGGCCAGCCCCAGCATTTT. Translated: CASSMQGQPQHF.

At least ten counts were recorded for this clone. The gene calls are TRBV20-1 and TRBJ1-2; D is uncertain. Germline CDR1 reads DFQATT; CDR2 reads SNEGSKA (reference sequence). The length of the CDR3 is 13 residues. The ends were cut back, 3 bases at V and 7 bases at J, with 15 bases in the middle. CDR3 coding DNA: TGCAGTGCTAGGCAGGCCGGTTCAACTGGCTACACCTTC. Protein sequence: CSARQAGSTGYTF.

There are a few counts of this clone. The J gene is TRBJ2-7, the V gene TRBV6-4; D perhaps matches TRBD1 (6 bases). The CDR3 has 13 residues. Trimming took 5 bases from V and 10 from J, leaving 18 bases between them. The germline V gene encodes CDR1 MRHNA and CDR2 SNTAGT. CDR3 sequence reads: CASSQQQGGYQYF. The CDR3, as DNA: TGTGCCAGCAGTCAACAACAGGGCGGCTATCAGTACTTC.

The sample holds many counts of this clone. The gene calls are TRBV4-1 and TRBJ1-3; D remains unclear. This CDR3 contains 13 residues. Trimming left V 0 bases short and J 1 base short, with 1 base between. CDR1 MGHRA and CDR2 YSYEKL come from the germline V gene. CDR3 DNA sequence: TGCGCCAGCAGCCAAGAGTCTGGAAACACCATATATTTT. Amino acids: CASSQESGNTIYF.

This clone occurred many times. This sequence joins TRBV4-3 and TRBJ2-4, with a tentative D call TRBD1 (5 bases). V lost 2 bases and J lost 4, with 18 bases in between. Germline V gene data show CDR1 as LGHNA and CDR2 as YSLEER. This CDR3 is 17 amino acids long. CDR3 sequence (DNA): TGCGCCAGCAGCCAAACGACAGCTAACACAATAAAAAACATTCAGTACTTC. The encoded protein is CASSQTTANTIKNIQYF.

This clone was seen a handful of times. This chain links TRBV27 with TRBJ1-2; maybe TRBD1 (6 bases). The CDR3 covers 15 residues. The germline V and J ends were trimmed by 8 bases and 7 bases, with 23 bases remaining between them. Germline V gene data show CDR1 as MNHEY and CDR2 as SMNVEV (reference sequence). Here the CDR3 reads CASSDTGKGSGGYTF. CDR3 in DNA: TGTGCCAGCTCCGATACAGGGAAGGGCTCGGGTGGCTACACCTTC.

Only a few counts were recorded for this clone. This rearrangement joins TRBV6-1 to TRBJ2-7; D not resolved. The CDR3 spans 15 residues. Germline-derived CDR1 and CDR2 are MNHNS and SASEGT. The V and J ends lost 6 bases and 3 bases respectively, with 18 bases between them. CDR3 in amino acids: CASRRVHLWVYEQYF. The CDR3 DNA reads TGTGCCAGCAGACGAGTACATCTATGGGTCTACGAGCAGTACTTC.

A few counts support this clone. The CDR3 loop reads CASSPRSWSYEQYF. In DNA, the CDR3 is TGTGCCAGCAGCCCGAGGTCCTGGAGTTACGAGCAGTACTTC. The genes are TRBV28 and TRBJ2-7; D gene uncertain. This CDR3 contains 14 residues. V dropped 6 bases and J dropped 4 bases, with 16 bases sitting between them. Germline V CDR1 and CDR2: MDHEN, SYDVKM.

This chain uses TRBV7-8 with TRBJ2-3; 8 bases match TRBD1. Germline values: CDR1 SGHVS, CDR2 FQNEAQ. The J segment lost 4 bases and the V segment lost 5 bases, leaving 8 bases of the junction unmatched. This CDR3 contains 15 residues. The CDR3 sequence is CASSPGTGIADTQYF. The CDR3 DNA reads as TGTGCCAGCAGCCCCGGGACAGGCATCGCAGATACGCAGTATTTT.

The CDR3 reads CASGGRDRSWGQYF. The CDR3 region has the DNA TGTGCTAGTGGCGGACGGGACCGCTCATGGGGGCAGTACTTC. The chain recombines TRBV12-5 with TRBJ2-7; D is tentatively TRBD1 or TRBD2 (5 bases each). The CDR3 sequence is 14 residues long. Trimming took off 6 bases at V and 9 bases at J, with 21 bases between the two ends. In germline, CDR1 is LGHNT, CDR2 FRNRAP.

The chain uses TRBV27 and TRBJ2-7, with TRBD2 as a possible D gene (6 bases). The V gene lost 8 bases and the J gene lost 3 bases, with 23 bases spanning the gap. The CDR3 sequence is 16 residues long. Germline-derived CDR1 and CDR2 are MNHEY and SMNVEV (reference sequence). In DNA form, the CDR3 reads TGTGCCAGCGCTGCCCTCGGGGGAATTATGTTCTACGAGCAGTACTTC. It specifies CASAALGGIMFYEQYF.

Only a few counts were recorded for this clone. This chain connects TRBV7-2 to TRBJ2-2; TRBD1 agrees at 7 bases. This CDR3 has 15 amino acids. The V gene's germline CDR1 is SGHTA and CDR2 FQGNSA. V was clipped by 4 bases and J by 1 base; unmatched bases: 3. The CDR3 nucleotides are TGTGCCAGCAGCTACGGGGACAGGAACACCGGGGAGCTGTTTTTT. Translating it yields CASSYGDRNTGELFF.